Below are 32 T cell receptor beta chains sequenced from a single sample in a study of beta chain features in type 1 diabetes (dated by TCRdb to 2017 to 2018). What the study reported, not specific to this receptor: A moderate but significant shortening of TCRB CDR3 length was observed in type 1 diabetes patients in all four CD4+ subsets.

Libraries were prepared through the immunoSEQ multiplex PCR assay. The High Capacity cDNA Reverse Transcription Kit was used to reverse transcribe all of the isolated RNA, meaning that expressed TCRB transcripts were what got sequenced. Entries here come from immuneACCESS through TCRdb and include only in-frame sequences with V and J called. Some clones fail to appear in such tables; in the studies checked, an unresolved V gene covers under half of the shortfall, and the cause of the remainder is unknown. The sample yields about 650,000 clones; 9.5% to 15% were counted once. Of the sample, more than 0.09% falls within the top ten clones. These receptors' antigens are unknown. Sequencing was performed on naive CD4+ T cells from blood. The cell subset or site label, read with the paper, signifies: true naive CD4+ T cells. The receptor set was obtained from a young man with type 1 diabetes.

There are a few counts of this clone. The gene calls are TRBV7-6 and TRBJ2-7; D is uncertain. With 2 bases removed from V and 2 bases from J, the gap between germline ends came to 7 bases. CDR1 is SGHVS, CDR2 FNYEAQ, per germline. CDR3 length: 13 amino acids. The CDR3 region has the DNA TGTGCCAGCAGCTTATCTGTGACCTACGAGCAGTACTTC. Translation: CASSLSVTYEQYF.

This chain links TRBV30 with TRBJ1-2, with D perhaps matching TRBD1 (6 bases). The CDR3 extends over 12 amino acids. V gave up 4 bases and J gave up 1 base, with 7 bases separating them. CDR1 is GTSNPN, CDR2 SVGIG, per germline (reference sequence). The DNA of the CDR3 is TGTGCCTGGAAGGACAGTAACTATGGCTACACCTTC. It specifies CAWKDSNYGYTF.

The chain joins TRBV18 to TRBJ2-7, with D perhaps TRBD1 (5 bases). The CDR3 loop spans 16 amino acids. CDR1 KGHSH and CDR2 LQKENI come from the germline V gene. Trimming cost V 0 bases and J 3 bases, with 15 bases left between them. As DNA, the CDR3 is TGTGCCAGCTCACCACCCACAGGTGGACCCCTCTACGAGCAGTACTTC. It codes for CASSPPTGGPLYEQYF.

This clone was found once. This sequence joins TRBV7-2 and TRBJ2-7; D perhaps matches TRBD1 (6 bases). The V and J ends lost 5 bases and 0 bases respectively, with 17 bases between them. CDR1 and CDR2 from the germline V gene are SGHTA and FQGNSA. The CDR3 runs 16 residues. The CDR3 is CASSPSTGISSYEQYF. DNA for the CDR3: TGTGCCAGCAGCCCCAGCACAGGGATCAGCTCCTACGAGCAGTACTTC.

The chain links TRBV5-1 to TRBJ2-2; TRBD2 matches at 8 bases. The CDR3 contains 15 residues. Germline V lookup: CDR1 SGHRS, CDR2 YFSETQ. V was clipped by 4 bases and J by 5 bases; unmatched bases: 7. Here the CDR3 reads CASSPGTSYTGELFF. CDR3 in DNA: TGCGCCAGCAGCCCCGGGACTAGTTATACCGGGGAGCTGTTTTTT.

This clone has a handful of counts. This sequence joins TRBV28 and TRBJ2-1; 8 positions match TRBD1. Germline lookup yields CDR1 MDHEN and CDR2 SYDVKM. Unmatched junction bases numbered 8, after V lost 3 bases and J lost 7 bases. CDR3 length equals 15 residues. The CDR3 is CASSFLATGENEQFF. DNA of the CDR3: TGTGCCAGCAGTTTTTTAGCGACAGGGGAGAATGAGCAGTTCTTC.

The chain recombines TRBV7-2 with TRBJ2-7; TRBD1 agrees at 9 bases. With 5 bases clipped from V and 5 bases from J, the junction kept 13 bases outside the gene matches. Germline CDR1 is SGHTA and CDR2 is FQGNSA. The length of the CDR3 is 16 residues. CDR3 DNA sequence: TGTGCCAGCAGCGCGCCGACAGGGGGGGTTAGACACGAGCAGTACTTC. As protein: CASSAPTGGVRHEQYF.

A few counts support this clone. The chain employs TRBV4-3 and TRBJ1-5, with D possibly being TRBD1 (6 bases). Trimming removed 1 base from V and 6 bases from J, with 10 bases in between. Germline lookup yields CDR1 LGHNA and CDR2 YSLEER. The CDR3 covers 14 residues. The CDR3 here is CASSQATGRQPQHF. CDR3 DNA sequence: TGCGCCAGCAGCCAAGCGACAGGCCGTCAGCCCCAGCATTTT.

A few counts support this clone. The sample has other DNA sequences that encode this CDR3 too. The chain uses TRBV7-2 and TRBJ1-4, with D perhaps TRBD1 (6 bases). Germline CDR1 SGHTA, CDR2 FQGNSA. This CDR3 comprises 14 residues. Trimming took off 1 base at V and 5 bases at J, with 8 bases between the two ends. The CDR3 DNA is TGTGCCAGCAGCTTAGTCAGGGGAAATGAAAAACTGTTTTTT. This encodes CASSLVRGNEKLFF.

V and J are TRBV2 and TRBJ2-1; 8 bases match TRBD2. The length of the CDR3 is 13 residues. V was clipped by 4 bases and J by 7 bases; unmatched bases: 3. Germline V gene sequence: CDR1 SNHLY, CDR2 FYNNEI. CDR3 in amino acids: CASSVAGYNEQFF. The CDR3 nucleotides are TGTGCCAGCAGTGTAGCGGGGTATAATGAGCAGTTCTTC.

In DNA form, the CDR3 reads TGTGCCAGCAGTTTAGACAGAGCCTATGGCTACACCTTC. This sequence encodes CASSLDRAYGYTF. J is TRBJ1-2 and V is TRBV2; tentatively, D is TRBD1 (5 bases). Germline loops: CDR1 SNHLY, CDR2 FYNNEI. The length of the CDR3 is 13 residues. Trimming cost V 5 bases and J 4 bases, with 11 bases left between them. The variable domain in full, completed from reference TRBV2 and TRBJ1-2, reads EPEVTQTPSHQVTQMGQEVILRCVPISNHLYFYWYRQILGQKVEFLVSFYNNEISEKSEIFDDQFSVERPDGSNFTLKIRSTKLEDSAMYFCASSLDRAYGYTFGSGTRLTVV.

There are a few counts of this clone. The V gene is TRBV9, the J gene TRBJ2-7; D is possibly TRBD2 (6 bases). The germline V gene has CDR1 SGDLS and CDR2 YYNGEE. The germline V and J ends were trimmed by 3 bases and 2 bases, with 12 bases remaining between them. This CDR3 region has 14 residues. The CDR3: CASSALAEPYEQYF. The CDR3 DNA sequence: TGTGCCAGCAGCGCATTAGCGGAGCCCTACGAGCAGTACTTC.

This clone was picked up a small number of times. The chain links TRBV15 to TRBJ1-3, with unresolved D. Germline V lookup: CDR1 LNHNV, CDR2 YYDKDF (reference sequence). CDR3 size: 15 residues. Between the trimmed V and J ends, which lost 6 bases and 0 bases, there was a span of 12 bases. CDR3: CATSPDGSSGNTIYF. The CDR3 coding sequence is TGTGCCACCAGTCCGGACGGATCCTCTGGAAACACCATATATTTT.

This chain joins TRBV29-1 and TRBJ1-1; D is uncertain. In germline, CDR1 is SQVTM, CDR2 ANQGSEA. The CDR3 length is 14 residues. The V end was cut by 1 base, the J end by 6 bases, with 15 bases between. In DNA, the CDR3 is TGCAGCGTTGAAGGTCCGCCTCGCTACGCTGAAGCTTTCTTT. It yields the protein CSVEGPPRYAEAFF.

The chain employs TRBV18 and TRBJ1-3; D gene uncertain. In germline, CDR1 is KGHSH, CDR2 LQKENI. The V end lost 4 bases, the J end lost 0 bases, and 10 bases lay between the germline ends. The CDR3 runs to 15 residues. CDR3 region: CASSLSPGSGNTIYF. Here the CDR3 DNA reads TGTGCCAGCTCACTTTCCCCGGGCTCTGGAAACACCATATATTTT.

J is TRBJ1-5 and V is TRBV18; tentative D call: TRBD1 (5 bases). The CDR3 spans 16 residues. Germline-derived CDR1 and CDR2 are KGHSH and LQKENI. V lost 4 bases and J lost 3, with 16 bases in between. CDR3 sequence reads: CASSLQALRLNQPQHF. In nucleotides, the CDR3 is TGTGCCAGCTCACTACAGGCTCTCAGACTCAATCAGCCCCAGCATTTT.

In its sample, this clone was seen a few times. The chain joins TRBV19 to TRBJ1-5; possibly TRBD1 for D (5 bases). This CDR3 is 13 amino acids long. Germline values: CDR1 LNHDA, CDR2 SQIVND (reference sequence). Trimming left V 3 bases short and J 11 bases short, with 14 bases between. For the CDR3, the DNA is TGTGCCAGTAGTATTCGACAGAACTTCGCCCAGCATTTT. The encoded protein is CASSIRQNFAQHF. Full variable domain (remainder filled in from reference TRBV19 and TRBJ1-5): DGGITQSPKYLFRKEGQNVTLSCEQNLNHDAMYWYRQDPGQGLRLIYYSQIVNDFQKGDIAEGYSVSREKKESFPLTVTSAQKNPTAFYLCASSIRQNFAQHFGDGTRLSIL.

In its sample, this clone was seen a few times. The rearrangement links TRBV5-1 to TRBJ2-6; unclear D gene. The CDR3 is made up of 16 amino acids. Between the trimmed V and J ends, which lost 0 bases and 7 bases, there was a span of 14 bases. Germline loops: CDR1 SGHRS, CDR2 YFSETQ. CDR3 DNA: TGCGCCAGCAGCTTGGCCATGGTACTCGGTGCCAACGTCCTGACTTTC. It is translated as CASSLAMVLGANVLTF.

In its sample, this clone was seen a few times. The gene calls are TRBV9 and TRBJ1-6; D ambiguous. This CDR3 spans 14 amino acids. V dropped 0 bases and J dropped 4 bases, with 5 bases sitting between them. Germline loops: CDR1 SGDLS, CDR2 YYNGEE. This CDR3 reads CASSVVGYNSPLHF. CDR3 nucleotide sequence: TGTGCCAGCAGCGTAGTGGGATATAATTCACCCCTCCACTTT.

The rearrangement links TRBV7-2 to TRBJ2-7, with 11 bases identical to TRBD1. The J segment lost 0 bases and the V segment lost 5 bases, leaving 3 bases of the junction unmatched. Germline assignment: CDR1 SGHTA and CDR2 FQGNSA. CDR3 size: 15 residues. The CDR3 bases are TGTGCCAGCAGCACGGACAGGGGGCCCTCCTACGAGCAGTACTTC. Translation gives CASSTDRGPSYEQYF.

This sequence joins TRBV29-1 and TRBJ1-1; D is unclear. This CDR3 is 14 amino acids long. Per germline, CDR1 SQVTM and CDR2 ANQGSEA. V dropped 4 bases and J dropped 4 bases, with 16 bases sitting between them. DNA of the CDR3: TGCAGCGTTGTGTGGAGGGCTGAGGGCACTGAAGCTTTCTTT. Its translation: CSVVWRAEGTEAFF.

In this sample, this clone turned up a few times. V is TRBV7-6 and J is TRBJ2-1; possibly TRBD2 for D (7 bases). Trimming removed 4 bases from V and 5 bases from J, with 12 bases in between. This CDR3 comprises 14 residues. Germline CDR1 is SGHVS and CDR2 is FNYEAQ. Here the CDR3 reads CASSSRGANNEQFF. The CDR3 DNA is TGTGCCAGCAGCTCCCGGGGGGCTAACAATGAGCAGTTCTTC.

This clone was seen a few times. CDR3 nucleotides: TGCGCCAGCAGCCAAGATGTCCAGTACAATCAGCCCCAGCATTTT. It codes for CASSQDVQYNQPQHF. The rearrangement joins TRBV4-3 to TRBJ1-5; D is unclear. This CDR3 comprises 15 residues. Germline CDR1 is LGHNA and CDR2 is YSLEER. V was clipped by 0 bases and J by 3 bases, with 9 bases between them.

This clone turned up a few times. The rearrangement links TRBV29-1 to TRBJ2-1, with TRBD2 matching over 7 bases. CDR3 length equals 12 residues. The germline V gene encodes CDR1 SQVTM and CDR2 ANQGSEA. V gave up 6 bases and J gave up 6 bases; unmatched junction bases: 5. This CDR3 is CSVARLANEQFF. As DNA, the CDR3 is TGCAGCGTGGCCCGACTAGCCAATGAGCAGTTCTTC.

The CDR3 DNA reads TGTGCCAGCAGCGTCGAAGGCTTCTATGGCTACACCTTC. This gives the protein CASSVEGFYGYTF. The gene calls are TRBV9 and TRBJ1-2; D is undetermined. Germline loops: CDR1 SGDLS, CDR2 YYNGEE. V dropped 2 bases and J dropped 4 bases, with 9 bases sitting between them. This CDR3 region has 13 residues. Supplemented by reference TRBV9 and TRBJ1-2, the full variable domain reads DSGVTQTPKHLITATGQRVTLRCSPRSGDLSVYWYQQSLDQGLQFLIQYYNGEERAKGNILERFSAQQFPDLHSELNLSSLELGDSALYFCASSVEGFYGYTFGSGTRLTVV.

The V call is TRBV5-1, the J call TRBJ2-7, with D unresolved. Germline V gene data show CDR1 as SGHRS and CDR2 as YFSETQ. This CDR3 has 16 amino acids. Trimming took off 0 bases at V and 0 bases at J, with 13 bases between the two ends. CDR3 nucleotide sequence: TGCGCCAGCAGCTTGGTTTTAAGTGGCAACTCCTACGAGCAGTACTTC. Encoded protein: CASSLVLSGNSYEQYF.

The rearrangement joins TRBV28 to TRBJ2-2, with D perhaps matching TRBD1 (6 bases). CDR3 length: 14 amino acids. Germline-derived CDR1 and CDR2 are MDHEN and SYDVKM. V lost 6 bases and J lost 1, with 9 bases in between. CDR3 bases: TGTGCCAGCAGACAGGGTGGGAACACCGGGGAGCTGTTTTTT. This sequence encodes CASRQGGNTGELFF. Full variable domain (missing parts from reference TRBV28 and TRBJ2-2): DVKVTQSSRYLVKRTGEKVFLECVQDMDHENMFWYRQDPGLGLRLIYFSYDVKMKEKGDIPEGYSVSREKKERFSLILESASTNQTSMYLCASRQGGNTGELFFGEGSRLTVL.

The rearrangement links TRBV4-3 to TRBJ2-2, with D perhaps matching TRBD1 (6 bases). V shed 4 bases and J shed 5 bases, with 20 bases lying between them. CDR1 is LGHNA and CDR2 is YSLEER in the germline V gene. CDR3 length: 17 residues. The CDR3 region has the DNA TGCGCCAGCAGCCGACCGGGACAATCCTCGAGGACCGGGGAGCTGTTTTTT. This codes for CASSRPGQSSRTGELFF.

This clone came up a few times. V and J are TRBV10-3 and TRBJ2-1; 11 bases line up with TRBD2. CDR3 size: 14 residues. The J segment lost 9 bases and the V segment lost 7 bases, leaving 8 bases of the junction unmatched. Per germline, CDR1 ENHRY and CDR2 SYGVKD. The CDR3 DNA reads TGTGCCATCACCAACGGACTAGCGGGTAGTGAGCAGTTCTTC. Translation: CAITNGLAGSEQFF.

This sequence joins TRBV29-1 and TRBJ1-5, with 10 bases identical to TRBD1. CDR3 size: 13 residues. J gave up 7 bases and V 6 bases, and 6 bases lay outside the gene matches. Germline loops: CDR1 SQVTM, CDR2 ANQGSEA. The CDR3 loop is CSVGQGVNQPQHF. CDR3 nucleotide sequence: TGCAGCGTCGGACAGGGGGTTAACCAGCCCCAGCATTTT.

This clone was recorded a few times. The CDR3 coding sequence is TGTGCCAGCAGCTTAGCACGGGTGCCCGGGGAGCTGTTTTTT. Residues: CASSLARVPGELFF. This chain links TRBV7-2 with TRBJ2-2; D is unresolved. The CDR3 length is 14 residues. Germline assignment: CDR1 SGHTA and CDR2 FQGNSA. With 0 bases removed from V and 6 bases from J, the gap between germline ends came to 8 bases. Full variable domain (missing parts from reference TRBV7-2 and TRBJ2-2): GAGVSQSPSNKVTEKGKDVELRCDPISGHTALYWYRQSLGQGLEFLIYFQGNSAPDKSGLPSDRFSAERTGGSVSTLTIQRTQQEDSAVYLCASSLARVPGELFFGEGSRLTVL.

This clone was detected a few times. The gene calls are TRBV5-4 and TRBJ2-1; D not certain. V gave up 1 base and J gave up 0 bases, with 11 bases separating them. The CDR3 is 16 amino acids. CDR1 SGHNT and CDR2 YYREEE come from the germline V gene (reference sequence). In nucleotides, the CDR3 is TGTGCCAGCAGCTTGTCGCCGTCCCTCTCCTACAATGAGCAGTTCTTC. It specifies CASSLSPSLSYNEQFF.